The 9 T cell receptor beta chains below all came from one sample that was sequenced in a study of metastatic and nonmetastatic thyroid tumors. Through MiXCR, TCRdb re-clonotyped the PCR reads. The sample lists 17,000 or so clones, about a quarter occurring once. No patient had received any treatment before thyroid surgery. Material for sequencing was adjacent normal tissue. These receptors came from a female donor with papillary thyroid cancer or a benign thyroid nodule (not recorded which). Some clones in this sample may be carry-over from other donors' samples.

The chain joins TRBV5-1 to TRBJ2-5; tentative D call: TRBD1 (6 bases). V was clipped by 3 bases and J by 2 bases, with 14 bases between them. Looked up from germline, CDR1 is SGHRS and CDR2 is YFSETQ. The CDR3 is made up of 15 amino acids. CDR3: CASSSPAGQQETQYF. CDR3 nucleotide sequence: TGCGCCAGCAGCTCCCCTGCCGGACAGCAAGAGACCCAGTACTTC.

This chain uses TRBV11-3 with TRBJ2-7; the match to TRBD1 covers 8 bases. Germline V gives CDR1 SGHNT, CDR2 YENEEA. The CDR3 is 15 amino acids. With 9 bases clipped from V and 1 base from J, the junction kept 11 bases outside the gene matches. The CDR3 sequence: CASSRDRSRSYEQYF. The CDR3, as DNA: TGTGCCAGTTCCCGGGACAGGAGTAGGTCCTACGAGCAGTACTTC. Full variable domain (outside the CDR3, taken from reference TRBV11-3 and TRBJ2-7): EAGVVQSPRYKIIEKKQPVAFWCNPISGHNTLYWYLQNLGQGPELLIRYENEEAVDDSQLPKDRFSAERLKGVDSTLKIQPAELGDSAVYLCASSRDRSRSYEQYFGPGTRLTVT.

The chain combines TRBV27 with TRBJ2-1; D is uncertain. Germline assignment: CDR1 MNHEY and CDR2 SMNVEV (reference sequence). Trimming pared 5 bases from V and 0 bases from J, leaving 11 bases between. This CDR3 has 15 residues. The CDR3 DNA reads TGTGCCAGCAGTGCCGGGTCCTACTCCTACAATGAGCAGTTCTTC. It is translated as CASSAGSYSYNEQFF.

In this sample, this clone turned up many times. Since a much larger clone is just one base distant, this may be a read error. The V and J genes are TRBV7-2 and TRBJ2-6; possibly TRBD1 or TRBD2 for D (6 bases each). The CDR3 has 16 residues. From germline, CDR1 is SGHTA and CDR2 FQGNSA. The CDR3 is CASSLAGASGANVPTF. In nucleotides, the CDR3 is TGTGCCAGCAGCTTAGCGGGGGCTTCGGGGGCCAACGTCCCGACTTTC.

The chain has TRBV19 and TRBJ2-1, with 10 bases aligning to TRBD2. The CDR3 is made up of 16 amino acids. After removal of 4 bases from V and 4 bases from J, the junction contained 7 bases not matched to a gene. CDR1 is LNHDA and CDR2 is SQIVND in the germline V gene (reference sequence). Here the CDR3 DNA reads TGTGCCAGTAGTAACGGGCTAGCGGGAGTGTACAATGAGCAGTTCTTC. Translation gives CASSNGLAGVYNEQFF.

The chain carries TRBV6-2 or TRBV6-3 and TRBJ2-7; 8 bases match TRBD2. Germline values: CDR1 MNHEY, CDR2 SVGEGT. This CDR3 is 14 amino acids long. V dropped 7 bases and J dropped 3; count of bases not matched to a gene: 8. This chain's CDR3 is CASNLSGSLYEQYF. The CDR3 region has the DNA TGTGCCAGCAACTTGAGCGGGAGCCTCTACGAGCAGTACTTC.

This clone has just a few counts. This could be a read error, since a much larger clone is one nucleotide away. The CDR3 sequence is CASDGGYTGELFF. The CDR3 DNA reads TGTGCCAGTGACGGGGGGTACACCGGGGAGCTGTTTTTT. The chain links TRBV19 to TRBJ2-2; 7 positions agree with TRBD2. This CDR3 is built from 13 residues. Germline V gives CDR1 LNHDA, CDR2 SQIVND (reference sequence). Trimming removed 8 bases from V and 3 bases from J; junction bases left unmatched: 3.

The gene calls are TRBV6-1 and TRBJ1-5; TRBD1 is a possible D gene (5 bases). Looked up from germline, CDR1 is MNHNS and CDR2 is SASEGT. The CDR3 extends over 13 amino acids. The V gene lost 8 bases and the J gene lost 5 bases, with 13 bases spanning the gap. CDR3 nucleotides: TGTGCCAGCTCCCGCAGGGAGGATCAGCCCCAGCATTTT. Its protein is CASSRREDQPQHF.

This clone was seen just once. Possible read error: a much larger clone is one base away. Other DNA variants within this sample encode the same CDR3. The chain carries TRBV5-1 and TRBJ2-3; a weak D match, TRBD2 (6 bases). The CDR3 spans 14 residues. Looked up from germline, CDR1 is SGHRS and CDR2 is YFSETQ. The CDR3 here is CASSSGPASDTQYF. For the CDR3, the DNA is TGCGCCAGCAGTAGCGGACCGGCCTCAGATACGCAGTATTTC.